Following are 3 T cell receptor beta chains from one sample sequenced in a study of T cell responses to AZD1222 COVID-19 vaccine. The protocol was immunoSEQ multiplex PCR, while the TCRdb copy is restricted to in-frame clones and leaves out a portion. The table records fewer than 200,000 clones, about 92% of them present only once. The material was peripheral blood, obtained on day 0 of AZD1222 vaccination. These receptors were obtained from an adult in good health.

V usage is TRBV6-5 and J usage is TRBJ2-2, with TRBD2 as a possible D gene (5 bases). CDR1 and CDR2 from the germline V gene are MNHEY and SVGAGI. CDR3 length equals 13 residues. The V end was cut by 6 bases, the J end by 7 bases, with 12 bases between. This CDR3 is CASRRISGGELFF. CDR3 bases: TGTGCCAGCAGGCGAATCAGCGGCGGGGAGCTGTTTTTT.

The rearrangement uses TRBV5-1 and TRBJ2-2, with 8 bases fitting TRBD2. The CDR3 is 15 residues long. Trimming removed 0 bases from V and 4 bases from J; junction bases left unmatched: 2. Per germline, CDR1 SGHRS and CDR2 YFSETQ. The chain's CDR3 is CASSLGGGPTGELFF. In DNA, the CDR3 is TGCGCCAGCAGCTTGGGCGGGGGGCCCACCGGGGAGCTGTTTTTT.

V usage is TRBV6-5 and J usage is TRBJ1-6; TRBD1 matches 7 bases. After removal of 0 bases from V and 8 bases from J, the junction contained 4 bases not matched to a gene. The CDR3 has 15 amino acids. In germline, CDR1 is MNHEY, CDR2 SVGAGI. In nucleotides, the CDR3 is TGTGCCAGCAGTTACTCGACGGGACAGCATTCACCCCTCCACTTT. Amino acids: CASSYSTGQHSPLHF.